The T cell receptor beta chain described here comes from a study of T-cell memory formation after mild COVID-19. Findings and caveats of the study: CD4/CD8 balance held among clones contracting day 15 to 85, and later expanders leaned CD4+.

5'RACE with constant-segment primers built TCRalpha and TCRbeta cDNA libraries with UMIs. TCRdb itself ran the 5' RACE reads through MiXCR, one entry per CDR3 protein. The profile shows about 430,000 distinct CDR3 sequences, roughly a quarter of them singletons. As regards this clonotype: The antigen is not known. An end of the junction does not agree with germline; a read error may underlie this.

The CDR3 has 15 amino acids. The germline CDR1 and CDR2 sequences are SSHAT and FNYEAQ (reference sequence). Sequenced sample: PBMCs or a T cell subset sorted from them (not recorded which). This chain connects TRBV7-7 to TRBJ2-3; 10 bases map to TRBD2. This TCR was recovered from an adult woman who had mild COVID-19 (a few samples of this study predate the infection). Cell type and time point are not known. In DNA form, the CDR3 reads TGTGCTAGCAGCTTATCTAGCGGGAGTCCCGATACGCAGTATTTT. Encoded protein: CASSLSSGSPDTQYF. The full variable domain, its missing parts supplied by reference TRBV7-7 and TRBJ2-3, is GAGVSQSPRYKVTKRGQDVTLRCDPISSHATLYWYQQALGQGPEFLTYFNYEAQPDKSGLPSDRFSAERPEGSISTLTIQRTEQRDSAMYRCASSLSSGSPDTQYFGPGTRLTVL.